These T cell receptor beta chains were read from a single sample in a study of shared clonotypes between healthy human individuals. Sequenced by immunoSEQ multiplex PCR; TCRdb stores in-frame clones only, minus some. In the table there are millions of clones, roughly 93% of which are singletons. The sample taken for sequencing was naive CD4+ T cells from PBMCs. These receptor sequences come from a young man in good health. Some clones in this sample may be carry-over from other donors' samples. The CDR3 runs from the conserved cysteine through the conserved F or W. A D gene is named only where the DNA matches it firmly. Where a row states a size, it is once, few, many or the class of an expanded clone; other rows omit it.

TRBJ1-1,TRBV6-1,NA,NA,CASGPDGLVTEAFF,TGTGCCAGTGGCCCGGACGGGCTGGTCACTGAAGCTTTCTTT
TRBJ1-1,TRBV6-1,NA,TRBD1,CASSRQTGLNTEAFF,TGTGCCAGCAGCCGACAGACAGGGTTGAACACTGAAGCTTTCTTT
TRBJ2-1,TRBV5-1,NA,NA,CASSLLTSSENNEQFF,TGCGCCAGCAGCTTATTGACCTCCTCGGAAAACAATGAGCAGTTCTTC
TRBJ2-4,TRBV9,once,NA,CASSMGDPKNIQYF,TGTGCCAGCAGCATGGGTGATCCCAAAAACATTCAGTACTTC
TRBJ2-3,TRBV7-3,NA,NA,CASSLNGVTDTQYF,TGTGCCAGCAGCTTAAACGGAGTCACAGATACGCAGTATTTT
TRBJ1-1,TRBV5-5,once,NA,CASSLAVATEAFF,TGTGCCAGCAGCTTGGCCGTCGCCACTGAAGCTTTCTTT
TRBJ2-2,TRBV7-2,NA,TRBD2,CASSPRTSGRTGELFF,TGTGCCAGCAGCCCCCGGACTAGCGGGAGAACCGGGGAGCTGTTTTTT
TRBJ1-3,TRBV9,once,NA,CASSVEGLIGGGLGSGNTIYF,TGTGCCAGCAGCGTAGAAGGGCTGATTGGTGGGGGATTAGGCTCTGGAAACACCATATATTTT
TRBJ2-7,TRBV4-2,NA,NA,CASSQVGGRSYEQYF,TGTGCCAGCAGCCAAGTCGGGGGAAGGAGCTACGAGCAGTACTTC
TRBJ2-2,TRBV4-3,NA,NA,CASSQDGGVTGELFF,TGCGCCAGCAGCCAAGATGGTGGGGTTACCGGGGAGCTGTTTTTT
TRBJ2-7,TRBV6-1,NA,TRBD2,CASSESGLAGVYEQYF,TGTGCCAGCAGTGAATCTGGGCTAGCGGGAGTCTACGAGCAGTACTTC
TRBJ1-2,TRBV27,NA,TRBD1,CASSLPGQGVHYGYTF,TGTGCCAGCAGCCTTCCGGGACAGGGGGTTCACTATGGCTACACCTTC
TRBJ1-4,TRBV19,NA,TRBD1,CASSTTGDSEKLFF,TGTGCCAGTAGTACGACAGGGGATAGTGAAAAACTGTTTTTT
TRBJ1-5,TRBV7-6,NA,TRBD1,CASSPGQAFNQPQHF,TGTGCCAGCAGCCCGGGACAGGCGTTTAATCAGCCCCAGCATTTT
TRBJ2-2,TRBV11-3,NA,NA,CASSPTATGELFF,TGTGCCAGCAGCCCGACAGCGACCGGGGAGCTGTTTTTT
TRBJ2-7,TRBV2,NA,NA,CASRRQAPEQYF,TGTGCCAGCAGGCGACAGGCCCCCGAGCAGTACTTC
TRBJ2-1,TRBV7-9,NA,TRBD2,CASSKPGLADNEQFF,TGTGCCAGCAGCAAACCGGGACTAGCGGACAATGAGCAGTTCTTC